This T cell receptor (beta chain) was recovered during a study of blood T cell repertoires in COVID-19 (dated by TCRdb to the early 2020s). Notes on the research overall: Samples from collaborators originated in the United States, Italy and Spain and spanned both the acute and convalescent phases of COVID-19. Where available, HLA class I and class II types were obtained from metadata supplied by the sample provider rather than from assay-based typing. Nearly every sample came with metadata listing a de-identified subject ID, COVID-19 status, age in years and sex. The dataset comprised deeply sampled blood TCRbeta repertoires from subjects exposed to, actively infected with, or recovered from COVID-19. Samples came from the ongoing ImmuneRACE study (first 160 participants) plus 1,254 subjects from 6 global collaborators. A freely available public database, intended as a resource for researchers studying the immune response to SARS-CoV-2, is where the repertoires were released. The material from the prospective study consisted of cDNA or gDNA derived from T cells, B-cell-depleted T cells, or PBMCs.

General study outcomes and caveats: The amount of clinical and demographic metadata varied by source and participant and was provided uncurated.

TCRbeta CDR3 regions were amplified from genomic DNA by means of the immunoSEQ Assay, a bias-controlled multiplex PCR. In the source study's methods: Nucleated cell counts per sample were estimated from amplification of reference gene primers within the assay. Sequence reads were collapsed and filtered to measure the absolute abundance of every unique TCRbeta CDR3 rearrangement. For each sample, productive Simpson clonality was calculated by taking the square root of Simpson's diversity index across productive rearrangements. TCRdb's version of the immuneACCESS table is confined to in-frame rearrangements and falls short of the full clone set. An unresolved V gene accounts for under half of the shortfall where checked; the remainder is of unknown origin. D and trimming were read from the DNA, whereas the V and J calls and clone size are those reported in that table. This sample gives 70,000 to 95,000 clones in total; roughly 90% of them show up just once. The ten largest clones capture roughly 2.3% of the sample.

Concerning this clone: Its target antigen remains unknown. Base qualities are not recorded, but no much larger clone differs from it by a single base.

For CDR1 and CDR2, the germline V gene lists SGHAT and FQNNGV. Between the V and J ends, shortened by 3 bases and 7 bases respectively, the junction contains 9 bases. The CDR3 holds 12 amino acids from the cysteine to the phenylalanine. Solely the CDR3 DNA is kept, with 36 bases framed from the first base. Each collaborating institution followed its own protocols to collect whole blood in K2EDTA tubes. Collaborator samples were shipped for TCRbeta analysis as frozen whole blood, isolated PBMCs, or DNA extracted from either sample type. The rearrangement joined TRBV11-2 to TRBJ1-1; a weak D assignment points to TRBD1 (6 bases agree). This receptor was taken from a man between 45 and 60 years old with acute or convalescent COVID-19. The sample consisted of peripheral blood. The DNA sequence is given as TGTGCCAGCAGCTTTAGGGGGGGTGAAGCTTTCTTT. The encoded protein is CASSFRGGEAFF.